This T cell receptor beta chain derives from a study of CD8+ T cells in alopecia areata. Study-level results: Patients showed less clear TCR sequence sharing than mice, possibly partly because of HLA diversity. There were also resident alphabeta T cells of normal skin sequenced in scalp samples.

Markers used for sorting pooled cutaneous lymph node cells were CD4, CD8alpha, NKG2D, NKG2ACE and others. Ten or more counts support this clone. Its antigen is unknown. Gene names follow the mouse nomenclature. With the read ending 4 residues before the CDR3 end, the germline J gene is used to fill in that end. Between the trimmed V and J ends, which lost 3 bases and 4 bases, there was a span of 4 bases. The CDR3 has 11 residues. CDR1 NNHDY and CDR2 SYVADS come from the germline V gene. Once RNA had been extracted, it was reverse transcribed into cDNA to act as the sequencing template. Method: immunoSEQ multiplex PCR; TCRdb's copy keeps in-frame clones and lacks some. This sample has around 20,000 clones, each found more than once.

V and J are TRBV13-3 and TRBJ1-1; no clear D gene. Sample: CD8+ T cells sorted from a lymph node. This TCR was sampled from a C3H/HeJ mouse with alopecia areata. The MHC haplotype of this mouse line is H2-k. The DNA read from the CDR3 is TGTGCCAGCAGTGTTGGCACA. It yields the protein CASSVGT. The whole CDR3 region reads CASSVGTEVFF.